This record looks at one TCR beta chain sequence and its context. As yet, its antigen is unknown. The PCR had 60 Vbeta and 13 Jbeta primers. Here immunoSEQ multiplex PCR was the method, and the copy in TCRdb shows in-frame clones only, minus some. The sample yields about 77,000 clones, of which the top ten take up roughly 15%. CDR1 MGHDK and CDR2 SYGVNS come from the germline V gene. Trimming at V came to 4 bases and at J to 3 bases, leaving 9 bases not matched to a gene. The CDR3 is made up of 16 amino acids. These data come from a study of cytomegalovirus exposure and HLA in healthy donors. The wider study: Among 150 million to 200 million T cells, an earlier analysis found about 100 million unique TCR beta sequences.

Study-wide points: TCR beta V- and J-gene trimming was later associated with a missense DCLRE1C variant. Common viral pathogens were later found to be apparently linked to several of the most significant clusters. Indistinguishable V segments, including TRBV6-2 and TRBV6-3, were excluded.

This TCR was recovered from a man aged 45-65 years in good health and CMV-seropositive. Material: PBMCs. This chain links TRBV25-1 with TRBJ2-1; 7 nucleotides agree with TRBD1. This chain's CDR3 is CASSGTGPGYYNEQFF. CDR3 DNA sequence: TGTGCCAGCAGTGGGACAGGTCCCGGTTACTACAATGAGCAGTTCTTC.